This TCR beta chain came from a study of post-analysis software for immune sequencing data. General study points: Patients used about five TRBV segments, including TRBV5-6, TRBV5-1 and TRBV20-1, more often than controls.

The CDR3 sequence is 16 residues long. The junction had 11 bases not matched to a gene; V was cut back by 4 bases and J by 1 base. From germline, CDR1 is SGDLS and CDR2 YYNGEE. This clonotype was found once. What it binds is not known. The authors incorporated unique molecular identifiers into the TCR beta cDNA libraries. TCRdb reprocessed the PCR reads with MiXCR, giving one entry per CDR3 protein. The sample records about 560,000 distinct CDR3 sequences, around 40% being singletons. The sequencing sample was made of blood. The rearrangement joins TRBV9 to TRBJ2-7; TRBD1 matches 7 bases. The clonotype comes from a girl aged 5 to 17 with multiple sclerosis. The CDR3 DNA sequence: TGTGCCAGCAGCTCTCGCGAAGGGGGCCCGTCCTACGAGCAGTACTTC. It translates to CASSSREGGPSYEQYF.